This paragraph covers one TCR beta chain sequence. With a much larger clone just one base away, this may be a read error. No conserved phenylalanine or tryptophan is present at the end of the CDR3, so a read error is the likely explanation. Amplification targeted TCR beta CDR3 regions from RNA transcripts. An initial round of RT-PCR targeting the TCR CDR3 relied on the HTBI primer set. TCRdb passed the multiplex PCR reads through MiXCR, listing each CDR3 protein once. In the table there are about 400,000 distinct CDR3 sequences, approximately 15% of which are singletons. Researchers defined stable Graves' hyperthyroidism as no ophthalmopathy progression within 18 months. Fresh peripheral blood, about 9.6 ml, yielded the PBMCs. This sample was taken from a study of T cells in Graves' hyperthyroidism and ophthalmopathy. The CDR3 is 15 amino acids. Germline V CDR1 and CDR2: GTSNPN, SVGIG (reference sequence). The V segment lost 3 bases and the J segment 2 bases; nucleotides outside the gene matches: 7.

The genes are TRBV30 and TRBJ2-1, with 7 bases aligning to TRBD1. The clonotype was recovered from a woman under 30 with Graves' hyperthyroidism. Sequenced input: blood. The CDR3, as DNA: TGTGCCTGGAGGGGAGACAGGGACCCCTACAATGAGCAGTTCTCC. This gives the protein CAWRGDRDPYNEQFS.